The subject of this entry is one TCR beta chain. Its antigen is currently unknown. Measured with immunoSEQ multiplex PCR; TCRdb has only the in-frame clones, and not every one. The repertoire holds roughly 12,000 clones, with 67% as singletons. This CDR3 is built from 15 residues. Germline CDR1 reads MNHNS; CDR2 reads SASEGT. V was shortened by 7 bases and J by 1 base, with 16 bases between the two germline ends. The data are from a study of tumor-infiltrating lymphocytes in localized non-small cell lung cancer. General study results and limits: Technical variation could not be separated from intratumor heterogeneity here. No T-cell fraction difference was seen between IM1 and IM2 tumors.

The clonotype comes from a human donor with non-small cell lung cancer. Sequenced input: uninvolved lung tissue not adjacent to the tumor. The chain recombines TRBV6-1 with TRBJ1-1, with a tentative D call TRBD1 (5 bases). CDR3 loop: CASNDMGRANTEAFF. CDR3 in DNA: TGTGCCAGCAACGATATGGGACGGGCGAACACTGAAGCTTTCTTT.